The 30 T cell receptor beta chains presented below share a single source sample, sequenced in a study of blood T cell repertoires in COVID-19. This table comes from immunoSEQ multiplex PCR, and its TCRdb copy is limited to in-frame clones, with some not included. Of around 36,000 clones listed, about nine tenths are singletons. Sequencing was carried out using peripheral blood. The receptors here all came from a human donor in a cohort sampled during active COVID-19.

This chain links TRBV5-1 with TRBJ2-2; the D gene is possibly TRBD1 (6 bases). This CDR3 comprises 14 residues. The germline V gene has CDR1 SGHRS and CDR2 YFSETQ. V lost 0 bases and J lost 8, with 11 bases in between. The CDR3, as DNA: TGCGCCAGCAGCTTGGACAGGGAGAAAGGGGAGCTGTTTTTT. Encoded protein: CASSLDREKGELFF.

This clone turned up a few times. The V and J genes are TRBV7-9 and TRBJ2-1, with D unclear. The germline gives CDR1 SEHNR, CDR2 FQNEAQ (reference sequence). The CDR3 totals 14 residues. The V gene lost 5 bases and the J gene lost 4 bases, with 12 bases spanning the gap. The CDR3 nucleotides read TGTGCCAGCAGCCCATTGCTGAGGTACAATGAGCAGTTCTTC. Translated: CASSPLLRYNEQFF.

V gene TRBV7-2 combines with J gene TRBJ2-1; 7 bases are shared with TRBD1. The CDR3 length is 15 residues. Germline V gene sequence: CDR1 SGHTA, CDR2 FQGNSA. V gave up 4 bases and J gave up 8 bases; unmatched junction bases: 11. Written as DNA, the CDR3 is TGTGCCAGCAGCTCGTTCCGGGACAGTTTCTATGAGCAGTTCTTC. It yields the protein CASSSFRDSFYEQFF.

In its sample, this clone was seen once. As DNA, the CDR3 is TGTGCCAGCAGTCTCAGGTGGGGGGAGAATGAAAAACTGTTTTTT. Encoded protein: CASSLRWGENEKLFF. This chain links TRBV5-6 with TRBJ1-4, with D perhaps TRBD1 (5 bases). The CDR3 is 15 amino acids. Per the germline V gene, CDR1 is SGHDT and CDR2 is YYEEEE. V lost 5 bases to trimming and J lost 5 bases, with 16 bases between them.

This clone turned up a few times. The chain links TRBV19 to TRBJ2-7, with D perhaps TRBD1 (6 bases). The CDR3 totals 16 residues. Trimming removed 4 bases from V and 2 bases from J, with 18 bases in between. Germline V gene sequence: CDR1 LNHDA, CDR2 SQIVND (reference sequence). For the CDR3, the DNA is TGTGCCAGTAGTACAATTACGACAGGAGAAGCCTACGAGCAGTACTTC. Translating it yields CASSTITTGEAYEQYF.

The V call is TRBV9, the J call TRBJ1-2; TRBD1 might be the D (6 bases). The CDR3 runs to 17 residues. Trimming removed 1 base from V and 6 bases from J, with 22 bases in between. The germline CDR1 and CDR2 sequences are SGDLS and YYNGEE. The CDR3 region has the DNA TGTGCCAGCAGCGTAAGGGGGAGTGGGGCTTCTCTCGATGGCTACACCTTC. This translates into CASSVRGSGASLDGYTF.

CDR3 in DNA: TGCGCCAGCGGAGCCGGGACAGGGAAGGACGAGCAGTACTTC. Translating gives CASGAGTGKDEQYF. The rearrangement joins TRBV5-1 to TRBJ2-7; 9 bases align to TRBD1. J gave up 5 bases and V 7 bases, and 10 bases lay outside the gene matches. The V gene's germline CDR1 is SGHRS and CDR2 YFSETQ. The CDR3 length is 14 residues.

V usage is TRBV6-6 and J usage is TRBJ2-6; the match to TRBD1 covers 8 bases. Germline V gives CDR1 MNHNY, CDR2 SVGAGI (reference sequence). This CDR3 comprises 16 residues. Trimming at V came to 5 bases and at J to 0 bases, leaving 3 bases not matched to a gene. The CDR3 reads CASSGTGLSGANVLTF. CDR3 coding DNA: TGTGCCAGCAGTGGGACAGGACTCTCTGGGGCCAACGTCCTGACTTTC.

This clone was counted between two and nine times. J is TRBJ2-7 and V is TRBV3-1 (or the pseudogene TRBV3-2), with D maybe TRBD2 (5 bases). This CDR3 has 12 residues. Deletions cut 1 base from V and 8 bases from J, with 9 bases between. CDR1 and CDR2 from the germline V gene are LGHDT and YNNKEL (reference sequence). Here the CDR3 reads CASSQAGTKQYF. The CDR3 DNA reads as TGTGCCAGCAGCCAAGCGGGAACTAAGCAGTACTTC.

This clone is labeled as medium-sized. The chain joins TRBV27 to TRBJ1-4; D remains unclear. Germline CDR1 and CDR2: MNHEY and SMNVEV (reference sequence). The CDR3 extends over 15 amino acids. V lost 8 bases and J lost 5, with 18 bases in between. CDR3 region: CASALVRGRNEKLFF. The CDR3 nucleotides are TGTGCCAGCGCGCTTGTCCGAGGGAGGAATGAAAAACTGTTTTTT. The full variable domain, completed using reference TRBV27 and TRBJ1-4, is EAQVTQNPRYLITVTGKKLTVTCSQNMNHEYMSWYRQDPGLGLRQIYYSMNVEVTDKGDVPEGYKVSRKEKRNFPLILESPSPNQTSLYFCASALVRGRNEKLFFGSGTQLSVL.

V usage is TRBV2 and J usage is TRBJ1-1; a possible D gene is TRBD1 (6 bases). Germline V gene data show CDR1 as SNHLY and CDR2 as FYNNEI. Trimming took 6 bases from V and 6 from J, leaving 20 bases between them. The CDR3 consists of 15 residues. The CDR3 DNA sequence: TGTGCCAGCAGGGCCCTTTTACAGGGAAGGGCTGAAGCTTTCTTT. Its protein is CASRALLQGRAEAFF. Full variable domain (missing parts from reference TRBV2 and TRBJ1-1): EPEVTQTPSHQVTQMGQEVILRCVPISNHLYFYWYRQILGQKVEFLVSFYNNEISEKSEIFDDQFSVERPDGSNFTLKIRSTKLEDSAMYFCASRALLQGRAEAFFGQGTRLTVV.

The gene calls are TRBV2 and TRBJ1-4; D is unclear. Germline CDR1 and CDR2: SNHLY and FYNNEI. The CDR3 totals 16 residues. V was pared by 4 bases and J by 0 bases, with 12 bases between. CDR3 DNA: TGTGCCAGCAGTGGGTCCAGGATTGCAACTAATGAAAAACTGTTTTTT. It encodes CASSGSRIATNEKLFF.

This clone is a singleton in its sample. V usage is TRBV7-2 and J usage is TRBJ2-1; 7 bases map to TRBD1. This CDR3 comprises 14 residues. The germline gives CDR1 SGHTA, CDR2 FQGNSA. The V segment lost 5 bases and the J segment 8 bases; nucleotides outside the gene matches: 9. CDR3 loop: CASSRDSGWDEQFF. The CDR3 region has the DNA TGTGCCAGCAGCCGGGACAGTGGCTGGGATGAGCAGTTCTTC.

This clone was seen a single time. This chain links TRBV27 with TRBJ2-1, with 8 bases lining up with TRBD2. Trimming cost V 4 bases and J 4 bases; bases outside gene matches: 12. The CDR3 loop spans 17 amino acids. The germline CDR1 and CDR2 sequences are MNHEY and SMNVEV (reference sequence). The DNA of the CDR3 is TGTGCCAGCAGTTATCTGGGGATGGCTAGCGGGTACAATGAGCAGTTCTTC. Translation gives CASSYLGMASGYNEQFF.

The J gene is TRBJ2-7, the V gene TRBV7-2, with D perhaps TRBD1 (6 bases). Germline lookup yields CDR1 SGHTA and CDR2 FQGNSA. The germline V and J ends were trimmed by 1 base and 6 bases, with 7 bases remaining between them. This CDR3 spans 12 amino acids. The DNA for the CDR3 is TGTGCCAGCAGCTTAGGCAGGGGCGAGCAGTACTTC. It codes for CASSLGRGEQYF. The full variable domain, in which reference TRBV7-2 and TRBJ2-7 provide the parts outside the CDR3, is GAGVSQSPSNKVTEKGKDVELRCDPISGHTALYWYRQSLGQGLEFLIYFQGNSAPDKSGLPSDRFSAERTGGSVSTLTIQRTQQEDSAVYLCASSLGRGEQYFGPGTRLTVT.

V and J are TRBV6-2 or TRBV6-3 and TRBJ2-3; weak D call: TRBD2 (6 bases). The CDR3 consists of 16 residues. CDR1 MNHEY and CDR2 SVGEGT come from the germline V gene. The V end was cut by 4 bases, the J end by 1 base, with 15 bases between. The CDR3 protein is CASSSRLEGGTDTQYF. CDR3 bases: TGTGCCAGCAGTTCCCGACTAGAAGGCGGCACAGATACGCAGTATTTT.

This chain connects TRBV10-3 to TRBJ2-3, with 7 bases aligning to TRBD1. V was pared by 5 bases and J by 5 bases, with 10 bases of the junction left unmatched. This CDR3 comprises 15 residues. The germline gives CDR1 ENHRY, CDR2 SYGVKD. The CDR3 protein is CAISLTGARGDTQYF. The CDR3 region has the DNA TGTGCCATCAGTCTTACAGGGGCCCGCGGAGATACGCAGTATTTT.

The chain has TRBV24-1 and TRBJ2-3; TRBD2 agrees at 7 bases. Germline V lookup: CDR1 KGHDR, CDR2 SFDVKD. The V and J ends lost 4 bases and 5 bases, in that order; junction bases with no gene match: 11. The CDR3 length is 16 residues. The CDR3 region has the DNA TGTGCCACCAGTGAATCTAGCGGCGGTAAACGAGATACGCAGTATTTT. Its protein product is CATSESSGGKRDTQYF.

The chain uses TRBV7-9 and TRBJ2-1; maybe TRBD2 (6 bases). Germline assignment: CDR1 SEHNR and CDR2 FQNEAQ (reference sequence). V was shortened by 5 bases and J by 2 bases, with 10 bases between the two germline ends. The CDR3 consists of 14 residues. DNA of the CDR3: TGTGCCAGCAGCCACGGGAGAGCCTACAATGAGCAGTTCTTC. Protein sequence: CASSHGRAYNEQFF.

The rearrangement uses TRBV3-1 (or the pseudogene TRBV3-2) and TRBJ2-2; the D gene is possibly TRBD2 (6 bases). The germline V gene has CDR1 LGHDT and CDR2 YNNKEL (reference sequence). The CDR3 contains 21 residues. V dropped 0 bases and J dropped 6 bases, with 29 bases sitting between them. CDR3 sequence reads: CASSQEGLIRDSHLSPGELFF. The CDR3 DNA reads as TGTGCCAGCAGCCAAGAGGGTTTAATACGGGACTCGCACCTATCCCCCGGGGAGCTGTTTTTT.

The chain couples TRBV5-1 to TRBJ2-1, with 10 bases fitting TRBD2. The CDR3 totals 15 residues. From germline, CDR1 is SGHRS and CDR2 YFSETQ. V trimming: 2 bases; J trimming: 7 bases; junction bases outside the gene matches: 6. CDR3 in amino acids: CASSFSLAGVNEQFF. In nucleotides, the CDR3 is TGCGCCAGCAGCTTTTCCCTAGCGGGAGTGAATGAGCAGTTCTTC.

The CDR3 protein is CASSLDRRAEGGYTF. As DNA, the CDR3 is TGTGCCAGCAGCTTAGACCGCAGGGCGGAAGGTGGCTACACCTTC. The V and J genes are TRBV13 and TRBJ1-2, with a possible D match to TRBD1 (5 bases). This CDR3 is 15 amino acids long. Trimming left V 1 base short and J 7 bases short, with 16 bases between. From germline, CDR1 is PRHDT and CDR2 FYEKMQ (reference sequence). Drawing the rest from reference TRBV13 and TRBJ1-2, the complete variable domain is AAGVIQSPRHLIKEKRETATLKCYPIPRHDTVYWYQQGPGQDPQFLISFYEKMQSDKGSIPDRFSAQQFSDYHSELNMSSLELGDSALYFCASSLDRRAEGGYTFGSGTRLTVV.

This clone was detected once. The chain combines TRBV4-1 with TRBJ1-1; the D gene is possibly TRBD1 (6 bases). V was trimmed by 2 bases and J by 7 bases, leaving 11 bases between them. The germline V gene encodes CDR1 MGHRA and CDR2 YSYEKL. The CDR3 length is 13 residues. The CDR3 region is CASSQTQGLEAFF. CDR3 in DNA: TGCGCCAGCAGCCAAACACAGGGCCTTGAAGCTTTCTTT.

The CDR3 DNA is TGTGCCAGCAGCCGAGCGGGGGGGACAGAGACCCAGTACTTC. Residues: CASSRAGGTETQYF. The chain recombines TRBV3-1 (or the pseudogene TRBV3-2) with TRBJ2-5; 10 bases line up with TRBD2. This CDR3 comprises 14 residues. Germline V gene data show CDR1 as LGHDT and CDR2 as YNNKEL (reference sequence). V lost 4 bases to trimming and J lost 4 bases; unmatched junction nucleotides: 3.

The CDR3 coding sequence is TGTGCCAGCAGACAGAGGGGGGGCTCGAGAAAACTGTTTTTT. Translated: CASRQRGGSRKLFF. The rearrangement uses TRBV7-2 and TRBJ1-4; a weak D match, TRBD1 (6 bases). Germline values: CDR1 SGHTA, CDR2 FQGNSA. The CDR3 has 14 residues. Trimming left V 6 bases short and J 10 bases short, with 18 bases between.

J is TRBJ2-1 and V is TRBV19, with 12 positions matching TRBD2. Germline V gene lookup returns CDR1 LNHDA and CDR2 SQIVND (reference sequence). This CDR3 region has 15 residues. The V gene end was trimmed by 10 bases and the J gene end by 6 bases; junction bases not matched to a gene: 10. CDR3 loop: CATWTSGDVGNEQFF. The CDR3 bases are TGTGCCACCTGGACTAGCGGGGATGTTGGCAATGAGCAGTTCTTC.

The chain is built from TRBV21-1 and TRBJ2-5; the DNA was not compared with TRBD1, the D call given in the table. TRBV21-1 is described as a pseudogene. This CDR3 is built from 16 residues. CDR3: CASSKKGERDQETQYF. The CDR3 nucleotides are TGTGCCAGCAGCAAAAAGGGGGAGAGGGACCAAGAGACCCAGTACTTC.

V is TRBV3-1 (or the pseudogene TRBV3-2) and J is TRBJ2-7; tentatively, D is TRBD2 (7 bases). The CDR3 loop spans 16 amino acids. Trimming shortened V by 0 bases and J by 3 bases, and 15 bases separated the two germline ends. Germline assignment: CDR1 LGHDT and CDR2 YNNKEL (reference sequence). Here the CDR3 reads CASSQDSRGGFYEQYF. CDR3 nucleotide sequence: TGTGCCAGCAGCCAAGATTCACGCGGGGGCTTCTACGAGCAGTACTTC.

The gene calls are TRBV7-2 and TRBJ2-3; 9 bases fit TRBD2. V lost 4 bases to trimming and J lost 5 bases; unmatched junction nucleotides: 7. There are 15 residues in the CDR3. In germline, CDR1 is SGHTA, CDR2 FQGNSA. The CDR3 loop reads CASSSRSREGDTQYF. DNA for the CDR3: TGTGCCAGCAGCTCCCGGTCGCGGGAGGGAGATACGCAGTATTTT.

The V and J genes are TRBV5-1 and TRBJ1-4; 7 nucleotides line up with TRBD1. The ends lost 4 bases at V and 8 bases at J; junction bases unmatched: 11. The CDR3 runs 15 residues. CDR1 and CDR2 from the germline V gene are SGHRS and YFSETQ. The CDR3 here is CASSPRDREGEKLFF. In DNA, the CDR3 is TGCGCCAGCAGCCCCCGGGACAGAGAGGGGGAAAAACTGTTTTTT.